Following are 9 T cell receptor beta chains from one sample sequenced in a study of blood T cell repertoires in COVID-19. Only in-frame clones appear in the TCRdb table, and some are missing; sequencing was by immunoSEQ multiplex PCR. The top ten clones hold less than 4.5% of a sample with fewer than 150,000 clones, roughly four fifths of them seen once. Sequences were obtained from peripheral blood. These receptors all come from a woman of 80 years or more with acute or convalescent COVID-19.

This chain uses TRBV28 with TRBJ1-1; 9 bases are shared with TRBD1. Trimming cost V 5 bases and J 3 bases; bases outside gene matches: 13. Per germline, CDR1 MDHEN and CDR2 SYDVKM. The CDR3 has 17 amino acids. The DNA for the CDR3 is TGTGCCAGCAGTCCCCCCGTTACAGGGGGCGCACACACTGAAGCTTTCTTT. Its translation is CASSPPVTGGAHTEAFF.

This chain links TRBV5-6 with TRBJ2-1; the D gene is possibly TRBD1 (6 bases). This CDR3 is built from 17 residues. The V gene lost 4 bases and the J gene lost 8 bases, with 25 bases spanning the gap. Germline V gene lookup returns CDR1 SGHDT and CDR2 YYEEEE. CDR3 region: CASSPWWGHRGEDEQFF. Written as DNA, the CDR3 is TGTGCCAGCAGCCCGTGGTGGGGACATAGGGGAGAGGATGAGCAGTTCTTC.

This clone was seen just once. The rearrangement links TRBV30 to TRBJ1-2, with 7 bases matching TRBD1. The germline V gene encodes CDR1 GTSNPN and CDR2 SVGIG (reference sequence). The junction had 10 bases not matched to a gene; V was cut back by 5 bases and J by 4 bases. The CDR3 loop spans 14 amino acids. CDR3 sequence: CAWRYGQAGYGYTF. The CDR3, as DNA: TGTGCCTGGCGTTACGGACAGGCGGGCTATGGCTACACCTTC.

The chain has TRBV23-1 and TRBJ1-1; a weak D match, TRBD1 (5 bases). TRBV23-1 is an open reading frame whose function is uncertain. The CDR3 covers 14 residues. The V end lost 0 bases, the J end lost 5 bases, and 10 bases lay between the germline ends. CDR3 nucleotides: TGCGCCAGCAGTCAATCGGGCAGGGCGACTGAAGCTTTCTTT. This translates into CASSQSGRATEAFF.

V is TRBV10-3 and J is TRBJ1-4; possibly TRBD1 for D (5 bases). V was clipped by 0 bases and J by 13 bases, with 21 bases between them. There are 16 residues in the CDR3. Per germline, CDR1 ENHRY and CDR2 SYGVKD. CDR3 amino acids: CAISESWRQGGPGLFF. The CDR3 DNA follows: TGTGCCATCAGTGAGTCATGGAGGCAGGGAGGTCCGGGACTGTTTTTT.

The chain carries TRBV11-3 and TRBJ1-4; D gene unclear. V was clipped by 5 bases and J by 8 bases, with 15 bases between them. The CDR3 runs to 14 residues. Germline assignment: CDR1 SGHNT and CDR2 YENEEA. The CDR3 coding sequence is TGTGCCAGCAGCATCCCGGGTATGAGGGAAAAACTGTTTTTT. Its protein product is CASSIPGMREKLFF.

The genes are TRBV5-4 and TRBJ1-2; D ambiguous. The CDR3 is 12 amino acids. The V end lost 10 bases, the J end lost 8 bases, and 18 bases lay between the germline ends. Germline V gene data show CDR1 as SGHNT and CDR2 as YYREEE (reference sequence). CDR3 loop: CAGFTSAKGYTF. In DNA, the CDR3 is TGTGCCGGATTTACGAGCGCTAAAGGCTACACCTTC.

The rearrangement uses TRBV12-3 or TRBV12-4 and TRBJ2-3; D call uncertain. This CDR3 is 11 amino acids long. The V end was cut by 6 bases, the J end by 4 bases, with 5 bases between. The CDR3 here is CASSVADTQYF. The CDR3 DNA is TGTGCCAGCAGCGTCGCAGATACGCAGTATTTT.

This CDR3 is CSVETLGINYGYTF. In nucleotides, the CDR3 is TGCAGCGTTGAGACCCTAGGCATAAACTATGGCTACACCTTC. This rearrangement joins TRBV29-1 to TRBJ1-2; D is uncertain. This CDR3 contains 14 residues. Trimming took off 3 bases at V and 2 bases at J, with 13 bases between the two ends. CDR1 and CDR2 (germline): SQVTM, ANQGSEA.